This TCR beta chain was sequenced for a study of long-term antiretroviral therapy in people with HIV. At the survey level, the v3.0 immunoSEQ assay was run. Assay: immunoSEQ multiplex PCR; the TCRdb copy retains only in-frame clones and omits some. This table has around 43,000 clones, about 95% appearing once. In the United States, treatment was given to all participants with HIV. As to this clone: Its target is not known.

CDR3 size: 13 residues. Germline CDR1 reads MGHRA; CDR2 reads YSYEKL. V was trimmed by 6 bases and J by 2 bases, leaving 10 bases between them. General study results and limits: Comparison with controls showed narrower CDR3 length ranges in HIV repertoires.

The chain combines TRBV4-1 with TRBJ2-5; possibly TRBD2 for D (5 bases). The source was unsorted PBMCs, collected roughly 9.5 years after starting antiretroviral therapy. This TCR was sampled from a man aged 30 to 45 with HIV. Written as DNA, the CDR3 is TGCGCCAGCAGTTCGGACTTTCAAGAGACCCAGTACTTC. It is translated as CASSSDFQETQYF.